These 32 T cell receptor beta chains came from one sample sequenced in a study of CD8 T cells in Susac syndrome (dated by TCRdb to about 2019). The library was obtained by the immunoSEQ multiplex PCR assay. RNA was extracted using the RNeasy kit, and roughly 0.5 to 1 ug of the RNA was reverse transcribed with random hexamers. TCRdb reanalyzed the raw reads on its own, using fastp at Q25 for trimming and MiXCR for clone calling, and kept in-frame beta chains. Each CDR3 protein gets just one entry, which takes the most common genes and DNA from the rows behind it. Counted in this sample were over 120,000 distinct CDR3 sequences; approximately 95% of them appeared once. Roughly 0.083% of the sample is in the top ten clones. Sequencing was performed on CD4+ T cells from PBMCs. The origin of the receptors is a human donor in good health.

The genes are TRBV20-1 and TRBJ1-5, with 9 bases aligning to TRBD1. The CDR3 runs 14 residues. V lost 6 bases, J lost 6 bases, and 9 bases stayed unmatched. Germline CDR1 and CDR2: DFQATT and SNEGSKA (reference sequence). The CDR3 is CSATPRDRVQPQHF. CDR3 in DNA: TGCAGTGCCACCCCCCGGGACAGGGTTCAGCCCCAGCATTTT.

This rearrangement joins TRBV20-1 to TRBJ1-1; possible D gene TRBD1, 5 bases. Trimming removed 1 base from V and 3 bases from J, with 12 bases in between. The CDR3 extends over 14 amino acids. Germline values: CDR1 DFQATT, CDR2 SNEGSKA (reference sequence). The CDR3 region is CSARGFQGDTEAFF. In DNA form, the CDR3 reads TGCAGTGCTAGAGGATTTCAGGGTGACACTGAAGCTTTCTTT.

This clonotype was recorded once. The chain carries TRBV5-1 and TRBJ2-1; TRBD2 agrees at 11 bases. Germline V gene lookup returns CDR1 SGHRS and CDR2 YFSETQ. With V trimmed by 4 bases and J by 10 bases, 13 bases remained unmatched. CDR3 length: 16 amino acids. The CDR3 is CASSTILAGGPGEQFF. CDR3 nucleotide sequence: TGCGCCAGCAGCACGATCTTAGCGGGAGGGCCGGGAGAGCAGTTCTTC.

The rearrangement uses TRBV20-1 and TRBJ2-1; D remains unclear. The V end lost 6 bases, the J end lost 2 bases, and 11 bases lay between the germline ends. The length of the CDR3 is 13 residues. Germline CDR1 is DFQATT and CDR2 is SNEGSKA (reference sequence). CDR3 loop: CSALRVAYNEQFF. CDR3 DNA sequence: TGCAGTGCCCTTCGGGTCGCCTACAATGAGCAGTTCTTC.

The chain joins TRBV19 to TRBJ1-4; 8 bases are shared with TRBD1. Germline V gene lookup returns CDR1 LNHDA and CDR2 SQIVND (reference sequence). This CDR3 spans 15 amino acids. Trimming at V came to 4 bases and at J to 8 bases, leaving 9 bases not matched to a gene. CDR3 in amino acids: CASSTSGTGWEKLFF. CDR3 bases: TGTGCCAGTAGTACCTCCGGGACAGGCTGGGAAAAACTGTTTTTT. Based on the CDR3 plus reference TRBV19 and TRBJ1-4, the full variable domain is DGGITQSPKYLFRKEGQNVTLSCEQNLNHDAMYWYRQDPGQGLRLIYYSQIVNDFQKGDIAEGYSVSREKKESFPLTVTSAQKNPTAFYLCASSTSGTGWEKLFFGSGTQLSVL.

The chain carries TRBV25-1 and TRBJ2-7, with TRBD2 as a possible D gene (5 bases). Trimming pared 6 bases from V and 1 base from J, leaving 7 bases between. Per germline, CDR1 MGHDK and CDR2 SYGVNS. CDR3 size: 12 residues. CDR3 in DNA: TGTGCCAGCAGCGGGGTTTCCTACGAGCAGTACTTC. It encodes CASSGVSYEQYF.

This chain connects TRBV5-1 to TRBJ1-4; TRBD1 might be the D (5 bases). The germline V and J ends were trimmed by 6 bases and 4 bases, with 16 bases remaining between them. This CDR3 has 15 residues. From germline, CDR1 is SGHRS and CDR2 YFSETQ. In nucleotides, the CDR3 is TGCGCCAGCATGGGCCCTGGGACCAATAATGAAAAACTGTTTTTT. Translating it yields CASMGPGTNNEKLFF.

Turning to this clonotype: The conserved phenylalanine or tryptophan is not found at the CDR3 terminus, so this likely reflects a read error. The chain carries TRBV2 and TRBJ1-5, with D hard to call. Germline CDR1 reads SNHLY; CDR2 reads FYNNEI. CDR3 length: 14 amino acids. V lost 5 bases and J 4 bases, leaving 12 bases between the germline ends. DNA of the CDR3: TGTGCCAGCAGTCCTGACATTCCAAATCAGCCCCAGCATTCT. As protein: CASSPDIPNQPQHS.

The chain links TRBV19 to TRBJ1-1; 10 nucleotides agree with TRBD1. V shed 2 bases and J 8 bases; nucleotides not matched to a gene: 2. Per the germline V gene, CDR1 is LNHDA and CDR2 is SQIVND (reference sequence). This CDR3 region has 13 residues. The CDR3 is CASSISGQGEAFF. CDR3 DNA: TGTGCCAGTAGTATATCGGGACAGGGGGAAGCTTTCTTT.

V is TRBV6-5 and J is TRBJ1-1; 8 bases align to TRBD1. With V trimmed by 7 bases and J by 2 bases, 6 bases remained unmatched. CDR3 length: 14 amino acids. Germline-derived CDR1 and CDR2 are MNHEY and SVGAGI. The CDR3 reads CASTSDRANTEAFF. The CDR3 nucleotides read TGTGCCAGCACTTCGGACAGGGCTAACACTGAAGCTTTCTTT.

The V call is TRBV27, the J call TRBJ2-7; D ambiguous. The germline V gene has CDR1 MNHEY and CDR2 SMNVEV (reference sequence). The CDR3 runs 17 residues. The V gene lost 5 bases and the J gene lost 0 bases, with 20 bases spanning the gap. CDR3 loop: CASSPSPRAINSYEQYF. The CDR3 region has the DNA TGTGCCAGCAGTCCCTCCCCGCGAGCCATTAACTCCTACGAGCAGTACTTC.

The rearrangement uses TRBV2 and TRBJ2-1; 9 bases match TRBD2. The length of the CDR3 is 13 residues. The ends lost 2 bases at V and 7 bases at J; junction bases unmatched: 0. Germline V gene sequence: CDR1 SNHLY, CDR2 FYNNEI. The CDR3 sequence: CASSESGRNEQFF. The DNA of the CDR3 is TGTGCCAGCAGTGAAAGCGGGAGGAATGAGCAGTTCTTC. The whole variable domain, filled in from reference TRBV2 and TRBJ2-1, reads EPEVTQTPSHQVTQMGQEVILRCVPISNHLYFYWYRQILGQKVEFLVSFYNNEISEKSEIFDDQFSVERPDGSNFTLKIRSTKLEDSAMYFCASSESGRNEQFFGPGTRLTVL.

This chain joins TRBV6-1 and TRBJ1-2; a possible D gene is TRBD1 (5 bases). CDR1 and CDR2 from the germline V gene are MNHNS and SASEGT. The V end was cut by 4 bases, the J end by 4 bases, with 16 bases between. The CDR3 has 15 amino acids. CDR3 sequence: CASSGDVGRSYGYTF. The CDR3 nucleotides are TGTGCCAGCAGTGGGGACGTTGGACGGTCCTATGGCTACACCTTC.

The CDR3 is CASSIANTGELFF. CDR3 in DNA: TGTGCCAGCAGCATAGCGAACACCGGGGAGCTGTTTTTT. The V and J genes are TRBV2 and TRBJ2-2; D remains unclear. The CDR3 runs 13 residues. In germline, CDR1 is SNHLY, CDR2 FYNNEI. The germline V and J ends were trimmed by 6 bases and 0 bases, with 5 bases remaining between them.

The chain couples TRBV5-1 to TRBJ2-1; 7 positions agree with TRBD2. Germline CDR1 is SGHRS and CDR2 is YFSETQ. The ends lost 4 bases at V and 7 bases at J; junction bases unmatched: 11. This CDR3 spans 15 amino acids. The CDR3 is CASSPTTGGGNEQFF. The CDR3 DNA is TGCGCCAGCAGCCCCACGACGGGGGGAGGGAATGAGCAGTTCTTC.

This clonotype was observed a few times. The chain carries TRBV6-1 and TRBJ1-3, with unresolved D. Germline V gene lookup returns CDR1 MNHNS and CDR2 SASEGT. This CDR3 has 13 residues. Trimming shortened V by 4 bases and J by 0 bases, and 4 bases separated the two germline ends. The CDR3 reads CASSGSSGNTIYF. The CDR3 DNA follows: TGTGCCAGCAGTGGGAGCTCTGGAAACACCATATATTTT.

CDR3 loop: CSASLADRSNYGYTF. CDR3 coding DNA: TGCAGTGCTAGTTTGGCAGACAGATCAAACTATGGCTACACCTTC. V usage is TRBV20-1 and J usage is TRBJ1-2, with a weak D call TRBD1 (5 bases). Germline-derived CDR1 and CDR2 are DFQATT and SNEGSKA (reference sequence). The CDR3 extends over 15 amino acids. V was pared by 3 bases and J by 2 bases, with 16 bases between.

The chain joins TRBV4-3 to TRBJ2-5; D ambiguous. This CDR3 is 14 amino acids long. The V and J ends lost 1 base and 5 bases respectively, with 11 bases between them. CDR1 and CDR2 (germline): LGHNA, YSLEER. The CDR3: CASSQGGGYETQYF. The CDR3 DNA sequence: TGCGCCAGCAGCCAAGGCGGCGGTTATGAGACCCAGTACTTC.

This chain's CDR3 is CSVVATSYGYTF. As DNA, the CDR3 is TGCAGCGTTGTAGCGACATCTTATGGCTACACCTTC. V and J are TRBV29-1 and TRBJ1-2; no definite D call. The CDR3 has 12 residues. Trimming removed 4 bases at V and 5 bases at J, with 11 bases between. The germline CDR1 and CDR2 sequences are SQVTM and ANQGSEA.

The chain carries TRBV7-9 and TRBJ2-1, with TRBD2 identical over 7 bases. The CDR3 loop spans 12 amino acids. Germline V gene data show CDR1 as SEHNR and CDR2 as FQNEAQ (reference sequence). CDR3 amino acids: CAGGRSYNEQFF. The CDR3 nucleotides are TGTGCGGGAGGGAGGTCCTACAATGAGCAGTTCTTC.

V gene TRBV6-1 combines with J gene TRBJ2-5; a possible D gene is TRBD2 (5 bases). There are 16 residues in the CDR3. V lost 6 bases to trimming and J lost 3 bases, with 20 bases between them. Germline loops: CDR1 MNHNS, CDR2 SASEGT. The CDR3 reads CASSSGRVTWEETQYF. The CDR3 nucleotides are TGTGCCAGCAGCAGCGGAAGAGTCACCTGGGAAGAGACCCAGTACTTC.

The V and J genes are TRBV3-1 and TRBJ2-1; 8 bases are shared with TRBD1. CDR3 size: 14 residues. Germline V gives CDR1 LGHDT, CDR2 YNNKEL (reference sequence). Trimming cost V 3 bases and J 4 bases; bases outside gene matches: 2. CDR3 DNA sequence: TGTGCCAGCAGCCAGGACAGGGATTACAATGAGCAGTTCTTC. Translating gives CASSQDRDYNEQFF.

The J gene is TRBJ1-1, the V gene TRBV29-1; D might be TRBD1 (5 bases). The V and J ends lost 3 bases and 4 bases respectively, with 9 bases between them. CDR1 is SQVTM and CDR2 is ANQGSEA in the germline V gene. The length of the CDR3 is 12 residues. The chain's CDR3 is CSVDRAGTEAFF. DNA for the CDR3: TGCAGCGTTGACAGGGCTGGCACTGAAGCTTTCTTT.

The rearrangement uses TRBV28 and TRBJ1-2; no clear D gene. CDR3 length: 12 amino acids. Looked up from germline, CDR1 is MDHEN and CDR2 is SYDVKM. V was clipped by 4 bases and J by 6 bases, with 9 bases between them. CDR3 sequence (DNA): TGTGCCAGCAGTTATAAGGGTAATGGCTACACCTTC. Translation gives CASSYKGNGYTF.

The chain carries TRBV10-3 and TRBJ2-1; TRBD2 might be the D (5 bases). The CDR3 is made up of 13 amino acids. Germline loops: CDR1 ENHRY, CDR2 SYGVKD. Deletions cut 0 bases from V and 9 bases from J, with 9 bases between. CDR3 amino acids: CAISESSETEQFF. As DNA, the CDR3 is TGTGCCATCAGTGAGTCTAGCGAGACTGAGCAGTTCTTC.

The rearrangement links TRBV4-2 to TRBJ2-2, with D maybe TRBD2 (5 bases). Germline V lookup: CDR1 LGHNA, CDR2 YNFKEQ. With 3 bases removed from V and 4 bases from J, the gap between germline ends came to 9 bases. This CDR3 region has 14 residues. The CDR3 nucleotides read TGTGCCAGCAGCCATCTAGCTACCACCGGGGAGCTGTTTTTT. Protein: CASSHLATTGELFF.

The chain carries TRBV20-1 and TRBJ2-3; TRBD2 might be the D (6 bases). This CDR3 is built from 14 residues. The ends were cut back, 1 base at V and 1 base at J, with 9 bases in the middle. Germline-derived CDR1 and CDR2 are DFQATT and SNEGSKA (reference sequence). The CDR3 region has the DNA TGCAGTGCTAGAGTGACGGGAGGCACAGATACGCAGTATTTT. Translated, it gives CSARVTGGTDTQYF.

The CDR3: CASSRDSPPYEQYF. In DNA, the CDR3 is TGCGCCAGCAGCCGGGACAGTCCACCGTACGAGCAGTACTTC. V and J are TRBV4-1 and TRBJ2-7, with 7 bases identical to TRBD1. Germline V lookup: CDR1 MGHRA, CDR2 YSYEKL. Trimming cost V 4 bases and J 4 bases; bases outside gene matches: 7. CDR3 length: 14 residues.

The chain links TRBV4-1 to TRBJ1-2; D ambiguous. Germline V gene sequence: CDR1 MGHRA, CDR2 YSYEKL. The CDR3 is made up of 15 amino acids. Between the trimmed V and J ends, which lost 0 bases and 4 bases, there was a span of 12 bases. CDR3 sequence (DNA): TGCGCCAGCAGCCAAGAGGGGTTCGCAGGCTATGGCTACACCTTC. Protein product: CASSQEGFAGYGYTF.

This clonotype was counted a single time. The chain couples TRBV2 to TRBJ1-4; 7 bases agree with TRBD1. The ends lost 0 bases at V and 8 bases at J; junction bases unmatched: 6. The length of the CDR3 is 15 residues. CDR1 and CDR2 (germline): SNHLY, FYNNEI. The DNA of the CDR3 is TGTGCCAGCAGTGAAGCGCGGGGGGACAGCGAAAAACTGTTTTTT. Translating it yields CASSEARGDSEKLFF. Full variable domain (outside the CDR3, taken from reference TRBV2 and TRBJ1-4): EPEVTQTPSHQVTQMGQEVILRCVPISNHLYFYWYRQILGQKVEFLVSFYNNEISEKSEIFDDQFSVERPDGSNFTLKIRSTKLEDSAMYFCASSEARGDSEKLFFGSGTQLSVL.

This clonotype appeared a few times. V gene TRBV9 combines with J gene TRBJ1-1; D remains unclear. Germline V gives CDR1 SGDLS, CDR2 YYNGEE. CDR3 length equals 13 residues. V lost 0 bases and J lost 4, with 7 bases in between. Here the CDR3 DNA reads TGTGCCAGCAGCGTAGAAGGAGGCACTGAAGCTTTCTTT. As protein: CASSVEGGTEAFF.

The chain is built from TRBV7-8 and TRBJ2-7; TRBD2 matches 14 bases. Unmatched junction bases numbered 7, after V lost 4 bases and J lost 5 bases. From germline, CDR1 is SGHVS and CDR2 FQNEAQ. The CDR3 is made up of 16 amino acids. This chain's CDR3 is CASSSLGTSGSHEQYF. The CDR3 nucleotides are TGTGCCAGCAGCTCGCTCGGGACTAGCGGGAGCCACGAGCAGTACTTC.